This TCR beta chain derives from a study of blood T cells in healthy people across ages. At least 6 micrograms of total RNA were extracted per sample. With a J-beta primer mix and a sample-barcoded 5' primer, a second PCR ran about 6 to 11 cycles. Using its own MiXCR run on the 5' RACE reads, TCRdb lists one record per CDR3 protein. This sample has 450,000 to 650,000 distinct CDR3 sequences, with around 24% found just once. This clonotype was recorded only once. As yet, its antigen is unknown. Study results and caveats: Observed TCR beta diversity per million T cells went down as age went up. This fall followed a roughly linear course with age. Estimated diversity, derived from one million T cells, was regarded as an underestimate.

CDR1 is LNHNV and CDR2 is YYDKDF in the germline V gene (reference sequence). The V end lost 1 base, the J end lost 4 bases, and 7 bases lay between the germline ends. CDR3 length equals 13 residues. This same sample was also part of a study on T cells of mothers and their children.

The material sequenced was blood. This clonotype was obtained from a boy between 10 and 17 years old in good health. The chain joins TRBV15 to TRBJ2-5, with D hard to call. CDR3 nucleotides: TGTGCCACCAGCAGAGTGCCGGGAGAGACCCAGTACTTC. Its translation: CATSRVPGETQYF.